These 7 T cell receptor beta chains were sequenced from one sample in a study of response to subunit inactivated influenza vaccine. MiXCR, applied by TCRdb to the RT-PCR reads, yields one record per CDR3 protein. The table records around 480,000 distinct CDR3 sequences, 15% to 20% of them present only once. This material consisted of CD4+ T cells sorted from PBMCs, taken approximately 25 months after vaccination. Every receptor here comes from a man between 45 and 75 years old who received an inactivated influenza vaccine.

This chain connects TRBV12-3 or TRBV12-4 to TRBJ1-5; possibly TRBD1 for D (5 bases). CDR3 size: 12 residues. Trimming left V 6 bases short and J 7 bases short, with 10 bases between. The CDR3 DNA reads TGTGCCAGCAGGGAAGGGGTCCAGCCCCAGCATTTT. Its translation is CASREGVQPQHF.

The J gene is TRBJ2-1, the V gene TRBV20-1; TRBD1 might be the D (6 bases). Germline CDR1 reads DFQATT; CDR2 reads SNEGSKA (reference sequence). This CDR3 has 16 amino acids. V gave up 4 bases and J gave up 5 bases, with 21 bases separating them. The CDR3 DNA reads TGCAGTGCTACCACCCCCGACGGACAGTTAAACAATGAGCAGTTCTTC. Its protein is CSATTPDGQLNNEQFF.

This rearrangement joins TRBV7-2 to TRBJ2-7, with 10 positions matching TRBD2. This CDR3 is built from 15 residues. Germline V gives CDR1 SGHTA, CDR2 FQGNSA. V was pared by 5 bases and J by 2 bases, with 6 bases of the junction left unmatched. CDR3 DNA sequence: TGTGCCAGCAGCGCCTGGACTAGCGGTACCTACGAGCAGTACTTC. It yields the protein CASSAWTSGTYEQYF.

The chain carries TRBV11-1 and TRBJ2-5, with D hard to call. The CDR3 consists of 15 residues. Between the trimmed V and J ends, which lost 0 bases and 2 bases, there was a span of 10 bases. Per the germline V gene, CDR1 is SGHAT and CDR2 is FQDESV (reference sequence). This chain's CDR3 is CASSLAVAEQETQYF. The CDR3 nucleotides read TGTGCCAGCAGCTTAGCCGTGGCAGAACAAGAGACCCAGTACTTC. Drawing the rest from reference TRBV11-1 and TRBJ2-5, the complete variable domain is EAEVAQSPRYKITEKSQAVAFWCDPISGHATLYWYRQILGQGPELLVQFQDESVVDDSQLPKDRFSAERLKGVDSTLKIQPAELGDSAMYLCASSLAVAEQETQYFGPGTRLLVL.

This clonotype has only one observation. The V call is TRBV7-8, the J call TRBJ2-5; 8 bases agree with TRBD1. Germline assignment: CDR1 SGHVS and CDR2 FQNEAQ. This CDR3 region has 15 residues. J gave up 4 bases and V 4 bases, and 8 bases lay outside the gene matches. This CDR3 reads CASSSTDRGLETQYF. CDR3 DNA: TGTGCCAGCAGCTCAACCGACAGGGGACTAGAGACCCAGTACTTC.

The CDR3 reads CASSYGTRTDTQYF. CDR3 coding DNA: TGTGCCAGCAGCTATGGGACTAGAACAGATACGCAGTATTTT. The chain uses TRBV27 and TRBJ2-3; 8 bases are a match to TRBD2. Germline values: CDR1 MNHEY, CDR2 SMNVEV (reference sequence). V lost 6 bases, J lost 3 bases, and 5 bases stayed unmatched. The CDR3 contains 14 residues.

The chain links TRBV7-2 to TRBJ2-4; D remains unclear. V lost 4 bases, J lost 7 bases, and 11 bases lay in between. Looked up from germline, CDR1 is SGHTA and CDR2 is FQGNSA. CDR3 length equals 13 residues. CDR3 region: CASSSRDGNIQYF. The CDR3 DNA reads TGTGCCAGCAGCTCGAGAGATGGGAACATTCAGTACTTC.